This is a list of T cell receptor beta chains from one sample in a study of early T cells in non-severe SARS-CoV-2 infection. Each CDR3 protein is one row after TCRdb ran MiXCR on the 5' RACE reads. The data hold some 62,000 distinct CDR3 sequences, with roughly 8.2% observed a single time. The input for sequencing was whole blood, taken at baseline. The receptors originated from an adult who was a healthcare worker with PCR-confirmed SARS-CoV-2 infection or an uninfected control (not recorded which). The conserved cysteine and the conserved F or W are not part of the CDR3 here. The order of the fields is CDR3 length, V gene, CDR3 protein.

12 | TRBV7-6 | ASSLGGRAVEQF
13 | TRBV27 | ASSYGTGVSDTQY
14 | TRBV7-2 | ASSYLARGNTGELF
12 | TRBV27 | ASSLVAGFDEQY
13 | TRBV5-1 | ASSLTSGSRDTQY
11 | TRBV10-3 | AISESRWDEQF
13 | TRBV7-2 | ASSPVGREMESRY
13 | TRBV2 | ASSASRSDNSPLH
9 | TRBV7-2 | ASRGDSEAF
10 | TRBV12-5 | ASGLAGGELF
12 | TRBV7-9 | ASSTGFVDPEQF
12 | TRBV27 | ASSPSPTQYGYT
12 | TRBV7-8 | ASSQFPGQETQY
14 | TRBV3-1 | ASSQEPSGGADTQY
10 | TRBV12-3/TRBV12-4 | ASSLSWNEQF
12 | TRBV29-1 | SVEGTVSYNEQF
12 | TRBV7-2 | ASSPAGDNQPQH
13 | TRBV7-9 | ASSPPSGRANEQF
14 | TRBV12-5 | ASGISGRAGTDTQY
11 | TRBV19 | ASSRQAQLGYT
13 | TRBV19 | ASSTQRSRGNTIY
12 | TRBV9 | ASSVGGANQPQH
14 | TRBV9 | ASSGPKTSGSYEQY
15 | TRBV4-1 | ASSQETQAGDRQPQH
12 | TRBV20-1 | SARSGSQRDEQF
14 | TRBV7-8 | ASSQTALLAKNIQY
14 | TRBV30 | AWSPHRGSGANVLT
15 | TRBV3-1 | ASSQELGLAGDNEQF
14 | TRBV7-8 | ASSLGASGRSDTQY
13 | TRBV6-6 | ASSFSGSSYNEQL
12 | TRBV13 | ASSSILDRGEQY
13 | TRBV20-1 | SAPDPLSGSYEQY
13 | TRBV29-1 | SVGRGVGSADTQY
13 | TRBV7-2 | ASSTGQGTSYEQY
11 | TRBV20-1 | SARASASYEQY
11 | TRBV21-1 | ASTPGEVYEQY
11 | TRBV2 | ASSDRNQETQY
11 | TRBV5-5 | ASSKSPGETQY
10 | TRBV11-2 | ASSLVSSPLH
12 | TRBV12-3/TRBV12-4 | ASGHRLPNYGYT
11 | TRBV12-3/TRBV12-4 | ASSPGTVESYT
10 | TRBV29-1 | SVLSTWNTIY
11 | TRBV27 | ASSLAGTPEAF
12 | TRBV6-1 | ASSERAGAYGYT
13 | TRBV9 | ASSVGGLAGNEQF
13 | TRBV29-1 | SVEDQTATGQDAF
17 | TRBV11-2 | ASSFPPTQARGSGNTIY
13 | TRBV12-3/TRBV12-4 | ASSPRTQANQPQH
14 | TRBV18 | ASSPLAGGDTGELF
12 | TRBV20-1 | SVATEIVSYEQY
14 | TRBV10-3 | AISEWDRGGTDTQY
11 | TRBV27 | ASRPGQNTEAF
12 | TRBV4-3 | ASSQENGNQPQH
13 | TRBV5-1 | ASSLYLSGQGEAF